These 30 T cell receptor beta chains originate from one sample sequenced in a study of T cells in Graves' hyperthyroidism and ophthalmopathy. Authors of the study amplified TCR beta CDR3 regions from RNA transcripts. The TCR CDR3 was amplified in a first-round RT-PCR using the HTBI primer set. Each CDR3 protein is one row after TCRdb ran MiXCR on the multiplex PCR reads. The table lists approximately 630,000 distinct CDR3 sequences, 16% of them singletons. Sample: blood. The receptors originated from a woman aged 25 to 39 with Graves' hyperthyroidism.

This clonotype was seen a few times. The rearrangement uses TRBV9 and TRBJ1-2; unclear D gene. This CDR3 is built from 11 residues. The V end lost 5 bases, the J end lost 5 bases, and 7 bases lay between the germline ends. Germline V gene sequence: CDR1 SGDLS, CDR2 YYNGEE. The CDR3 DNA reads TGTGCCAGCAGAACGGATTATGGCTACACCTTC. Translation gives CASRTDYGYTF.

CDR3: CASSRPSEGGGEQYF. The CDR3 nucleotides are TGTGCCAGCAGTCGTCCTAGCGAGGGCGGGGGAGAGCAGTACTTC. This chain uses TRBV6-1 with TRBJ2-7, with 7 positions matching TRBD2. V lost 5 bases, J lost 7 bases, and 14 bases stayed unmatched. The CDR3 has 15 residues. Germline V CDR1 and CDR2: MNHNS, SASEGT.

This chain uses TRBV20-1 with TRBJ2-5; 10 bases are shared with TRBD2. V gave up 5 bases and J gave up 5 bases; unmatched junction bases: 14. This CDR3 spans 16 amino acids. Per the germline V gene, CDR1 is DFQATT and CDR2 is SNEGSKA (reference sequence). CDR3 bases: TGCAGTGCTCCTGGCTATAGCGGGAGGCGGGCGGAGACCCAGTACTTC. Amino acid sequence: CSAPGYSGRRAETQYF.

This chain links TRBV30 with TRBJ2-5; no clear D gene. V was trimmed by 0 bases and J by 5 bases, leaving 10 bases between them. This CDR3 comprises 13 residues. Per the germline V gene, CDR1 is GTSNPN and CDR2 is SVGIG (reference sequence). CDR3 in DNA: TGTGCCTGGAGTGTACTGGACGGGGAGACCCAGTACTTC. This sequence encodes CAWSVLDGETQYF.

The chain joins TRBV12-3 or TRBV12-4 to TRBJ2-1; 9 bases line up with TRBD2. The J call may be mistaken, given a closer DNA end match to TRBJ2-7. CDR3 size: 17 residues. The CDR3, as DNA: TGTGCCAGCATCCCCCGATTGGGTAGCGGGAGTTACAATGAGCAGTACTTC. This codes for CASIPRLGSGSYNEQYF.

V is TRBV2 and J is TRBJ1-5; no definite D call. CDR1 and CDR2 from the germline V gene are SNHLY and FYNNEI. V was trimmed by 7 bases and J by 2 bases, leaving 12 bases between them. The CDR3 runs to 14 residues. The CDR3 spells CASNNGFGNQPQHF. In nucleotides, the CDR3 is TGTGCCAGCAATAACGGGTTTGGCAATCAGCCCCAGCATTTT.

Concerning this clonotype: This may be a read error: a much more frequent sequence differs by one nucleotide. The genes are TRBV10-3 and TRBJ2-1, with 7 bases identical to TRBD2. The germline CDR1 and CDR2 sequences are ENHRY and SYGVKD. This CDR3 region has 16 residues. Written as DNA, the CDR3 is TGTGCCATCGGTGAGTCGGGCGGGAGAGGTTGGGATGAGCAGTTCTTC. This codes for CAIGESGGRGWDEQFF.

The V and J genes are TRBV20-1 and TRBJ2-7; 9 bases line up with TRBD1. CDR1 and CDR2 (germline): DFQATT, SNEGSKA (reference sequence). The CDR3 length is 14 residues. Germline trimming cut 4 bases from V and 0 bases from J; bases unmatched to any gene: 4. CDR3: CSATTGGYSYEQYF. CDR3 in DNA: TGCAGTGCTACAACAGGGGGCTACTCCTACGAGCAGTACTTC.

The V and J genes are TRBV28 and TRBJ1-2, with D maybe TRBD1 (5 bases). Trimming shortened V by 6 bases and J by 0 bases, and 11 bases separated the two germline ends. The CDR3 length is 14 residues. Germline CDR1 reads MDHEN; CDR2 reads SYDVKM. The CDR3 spells CASRAGTSNYGYTF. In nucleotides, the CDR3 is TGTGCCAGCAGAGCCGGGACCTCTAACTATGGCTACACCTTC.

A few counts support this clonotype. V usage is TRBV12-3 or TRBV12-4 and J usage is TRBJ2-2, with 9 bases fitting TRBD2. CDR3 length: 15 amino acids. Trimming at V came to 6 bases and at J to 1 base, leaving 3 bases not matched to a gene. CDR3 in amino acids: CASRSSGGNTGELFF. CDR3 in DNA: TGTGCCAGCAGGAGTAGCGGGGGGAACACCGGGGAGCTGTTTTTT.

A note on this clonotype: This sequence may be a read error, since a much larger clone differs from it by one base. The chain couples TRBV28 to TRBJ1-1; no definite D call. The CDR3 covers 14 residues. CDR1 is MDHEN and CDR2 is SYDVKM in the germline V gene. This CDR3 reads CAGSLVSWNTEAFF. The CDR3 DNA follows: TGTGCCGGCAGTTTAGTCTCCTGGAACACTGAAGCTTTCTTT. The full variable domain, rest sourced from reference TRBV28 and TRBJ1-1, is DVKVTQSSRYLVKRTGEKVFLECVQDMDHENMFWYRQDPGLGLRLIYFSYDVKMKEKGDIPEGYSVSREKKERFSLILESASTNQTSMYLCAGSLVSWNTEAFFGQGTRLTVV.

The rearrangement links TRBV20-1 to TRBJ2-7, with D unresolved. The germline V gene encodes CDR1 DFQATT and CDR2 SNEGSKA (reference sequence). This CDR3 is built from 12 residues. The ends were cut back, 3 bases at V and 5 bases at J, with 11 bases in the middle. DNA of the CDR3: TGCAGTGCTAGGATCGGCAGGAACGAGCAGTACTTC. Protein: CSARIGRNEQYF.

The sample holds a few counts of this clonotype. The J gene is TRBJ2-2, the V gene TRBV6-2 or TRBV6-3; 8 bases match TRBD2. Germline CDR1 reads MNHEY; CDR2 reads SVGEGT. V shed 11 bases, J shed 4 bases, and the junction held 9 bases outside the gene matches. The CDR3 covers 14 residues. CDR3 protein: CAVRTSLLTGELFF. The DNA of the CDR3 is TGTGCCGTAAGGACTAGCCTCCTCACCGGGGAGCTGTTTTTT.

The V gene is TRBV6-2 or TRBV6-3, the J gene TRBJ2-2; D is unclear. V lost 4 bases to trimming and J lost 4 bases, with 10 bases between them. The germline V gene has CDR1 MNHEY and CDR2 SVGEGT. There are 14 residues in the CDR3. DNA of the CDR3: TGTGCCAGCAGTTTTTCTCCGGTCACCGGGGAGCTGTTTTTT. Its protein is CASSFSPVTGELFF.

This chain links TRBV2 with TRBJ2-2, with 7 bases fitting TRBD2. V lost 8 bases and J lost 5; bases outside the gene matches: 5. Germline V CDR1 and CDR2: SNHLY, FYNNEI. This CDR3 contains 13 residues. The CDR3 loop reads CASGREKTGELFF. The CDR3 DNA sequence: TGTGCCAGCGGGCGGGAGAAGACCGGGGAGCTGTTTTTT. The complete variable domain, with remaining parts taken from reference TRBV2 and TRBJ2-2, reads EPEVTQTPSHQVTQMGQEVILRCVPISNHLYFYWYRQILGQKVEFLVSFYNNEISEKSEIFDDQFSVERPDGSNFTLKIRSTKLEDSAMYFCASGREKTGELFFGEGSRLTVL.

There are many counts of this clonotype. This chain connects TRBV20-1 to TRBJ2-7; no reliable D call. Deletions cut 3 bases from V and 4 bases from J, with 16 bases between. The CDR3 is 14 residues long. The V gene's germline CDR1 is DFQATT and CDR2 SNEGSKA (reference sequence). The CDR3, as DNA: TGCAGTGCTAGGGGTAGGATTGACGGGTACGAGCAGTACTTC. Translated, it gives CSARGRIDGYEQYF.

This clonotype was counted between two and nine times. V gene TRBV19 combines with J gene TRBJ1-1; the D gene is possibly TRBD1 (5 bases). V lost 5 bases and J lost 7, with 17 bases in between. Germline V gene data show CDR1 as LNHDA and CDR2 as SQIVND (reference sequence). There are 14 residues in the CDR3. For the CDR3, the DNA is TGTGCCAGTAGTCCGGGGACCTGGGGCGGTGAAGCTTTCTTT. As protein: CASSPGTWGGEAFF.

To note about this clonotype: This may stem from a read error, because a much larger clone lies one nucleotide away. The chain has TRBV7-2 and TRBJ2-2, with 7 bases that match TRBD1. The CDR3 runs 16 residues. From germline, CDR1 is SGHTA and CDR2 FQGNSA. V trimming: 1 base; J trimming: 6 bases; junction bases outside the gene matches: 8. CDR3 loop: CASSLERTGISGELFF. The CDR3 coding sequence is TGTGCCAGCAGCTTAGAGCGGACAGGCATCTCCGGGGAGCTGTTTTTT.

In the case of this clonotype: Just one base apart from a much larger clone, this may be a read error. V gene TRBV2 combines with J gene TRBJ2-1; tentative D call: TRBD1 (5 bases). The CDR3 length is 13 residues. Germline CDR1 is SNHLY and CDR2 is FYNNEI. The CDR3 protein is CASGERGYNEQFF. The CDR3 DNA reads TGTGCCAGCGGTGAAAGGGGCTACAATGAGCAGTTCTTC.

This clonotype was detected many times. V is TRBV11-2 and J is TRBJ2-5, with TRBD1 matching 9 bases. CDR3 size: 15 residues. J lost 5 bases, V lost 5 bases, and 9 bases had no gene match. Per germline, CDR1 SGHAT and CDR2 FQNNGV. CDR3 sequence (DNA): TGTGCCAGCAGCCAATACAGGGGGCGGGGGGAGACCCAGTACTTC. Encoded protein: CASSQYRGRGETQYF.

The rearrangement joins TRBV10-3 to TRBJ1-2, with a possible D match to TRBD1 (6 bases). Germline V lookup: CDR1 ENHRY, CDR2 SYGVKD. Trimming pared 3 bases from V and 4 bases from J, leaving 18 bases between. The length of the CDR3 is 16 residues. The CDR3 bases are TGTGCCATCAGTGACGTTGTACAGGGCGTAGGCTATGGCTACACCTTC. It yields the protein CAISDVVQGVGYGYTF.

CDR3 residues: CSVESGKSNTGELFF. The CDR3 DNA is TGCAGCGTTGAGTCGGGAAAGAGTAACACCGGGGAGCTGTTTTTT. The chain is built from TRBV29-1 and TRBJ2-2; TRBD2 might be the D (5 bases). The CDR3 has 15 residues. The germline V and J ends were trimmed by 3 bases and 2 bases, with 13 bases remaining between them. CDR1 and CDR2 (germline): SQVTM, ANQGSEA.

This clonotype showed up many times. This chain links TRBV27 with TRBJ2-2; D gene uncertain. The CDR3 sequence is 12 residues long. The V and J ends lost 1 base and 7 bases respectively, with 4 bases between them. CDR1 and CDR2 (germline): MNHEY, SMNVEV (reference sequence). CDR3 region: CASSLLGGELFF. CDR3 nucleotides: TGTGCCAGCAGTTTATTGGGCGGGGAGCTGTTTTTT.

For this clonotype: This may be a read error: a much more frequent sequence differs by one nucleotide. Since the CDR3 does not end with the conserved phenylalanine or tryptophan, this likely comes from a read error. CDR3 sequence (DNA): TGTGCCAGCAGCAGAGGGGGGAGTCGGACCTACGAGCAGTACCTC. It specifies CASSRGGSRTYEQYL. This sequence joins TRBV11-2 and TRBJ2-7; the D gene could be TRBD1 or TRBD2 (6 bases each). Germline V CDR1 and CDR2: SGHAT, FQNNGV. Trimming took off 5 bases at V and 2 bases at J, with 16 bases between the two ends. This CDR3 is built from 15 residues.

This clonotype was counted at least ten times. This rearrangement joins TRBV5-1 to TRBJ2-7; 9 bases are shared with TRBD1. The V segment lost 3 bases and the J segment 6 bases; nucleotides outside the gene matches: 10. Germline lookup yields CDR1 SGHRS and CDR2 YFSETQ. The CDR3 is 15 residues long. CDR3 region: CASSSGFGTGPEQYF. The DNA for the CDR3 is TGCGCCAGCAGCTCGGGGTTCGGGACAGGGCCCGAGCAGTACTTC.

CDR3 coding DNA: TGTGCCTCATCGCTAGACAAGAGGCAAGAGACCCAGTACTTC. It encodes CASSLDKRQETQYF. The chain combines TRBV15 with TRBJ2-5, with D hard to call. The CDR3 loop spans 14 amino acids. Trimming shortened V by 11 bases and J by 2 bases, and 18 bases separated the two germline ends. Germline values: CDR1 LNHNV, CDR2 YYDKDF (reference sequence).

This clonotype was detected ten times or more. The chain employs TRBV15 and TRBJ2-1; 10 bases line up with TRBD1. Per the germline V gene, CDR1 is LNHNV and CDR2 is YYDKDF (reference sequence). There are 17 residues in the CDR3. J gave up 9 bases and V 2 bases, and 13 bases lay outside the gene matches. The CDR3 sequence is CATSRHRPGQGRSEQFF. The CDR3 nucleotides read TGTGCCACCAGCAGACATCGTCCGGGACAGGGGCGGAGTGAGCAGTTCTTC.

The sample holds many counts of this clonotype. The gene calls are TRBV28 and TRBJ2-7; TRBD1 matches 8 bases. The CDR3 extends over 13 amino acids. V was pared by 5 bases and J by 6 bases, with 6 bases of the junction left unmatched. The V gene's germline CDR1 is MDHEN and CDR2 SYDVKM. CDR3 in amino acids: CASSPGQGGEQYF. In DNA, the CDR3 is TGTGCCAGCAGTCCCGGACAGGGTGGCGAGCAGTACTTC.

In this sample, this clonotype turned up a few times. This chain uses TRBV12-3 or TRBV12-4 with TRBJ2-2; D is possibly TRBD2 (6 bases). V lost 8 bases and J 4 bases, leaving 17 bases between the germline ends. This CDR3 is 15 amino acids long. In DNA, the CDR3 is TGTGCCAGCCGTAGGGGCGGGACCCTCACCGGGGAGCTGTTTTTT. As protein: CASRRGGTLTGELFF.

The count of this clonotype is one. Being one base from a much bigger clone, this may be a read error. The CDR3 loop reads CTWSVQSAEQFF. CDR3 in DNA: TGTACCTGGAGTGTACAAAGCGCTGAGCAGTTCTTC. The chain couples TRBV30 to TRBJ2-1; the D is unclear. CDR3 size: 12 residues. The germline CDR1 and CDR2 sequences are GTSNPN and SVGIG (reference sequence). Drawing the rest from reference TRBV30 and TRBJ2-1, the complete variable domain is SQTIHQWPATLVQPVGSPLSLECTVEGTSNPNLYWYRQAAGRGLQLLFYSVGIGQISSEVPQNLSASRPQDRQFILSSKKLLLSDSGFYLCTWSVQSAEQFFGPGTRLTVL.